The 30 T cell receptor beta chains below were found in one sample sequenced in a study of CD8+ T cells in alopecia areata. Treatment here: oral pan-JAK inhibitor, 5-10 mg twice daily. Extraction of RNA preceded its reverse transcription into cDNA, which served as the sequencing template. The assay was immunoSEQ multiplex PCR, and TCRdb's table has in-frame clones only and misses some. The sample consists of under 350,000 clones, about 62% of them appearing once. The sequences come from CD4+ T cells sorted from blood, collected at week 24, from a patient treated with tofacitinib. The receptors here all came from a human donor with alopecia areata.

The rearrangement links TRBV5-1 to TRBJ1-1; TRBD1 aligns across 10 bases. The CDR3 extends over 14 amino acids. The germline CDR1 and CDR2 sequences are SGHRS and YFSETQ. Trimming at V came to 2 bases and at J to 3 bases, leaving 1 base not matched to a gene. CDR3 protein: CASSFGQGDTEAFF. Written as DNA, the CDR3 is TGCGCCAGCAGCTTTGGACAGGGGGACACTGAAGCTTTCTTT.

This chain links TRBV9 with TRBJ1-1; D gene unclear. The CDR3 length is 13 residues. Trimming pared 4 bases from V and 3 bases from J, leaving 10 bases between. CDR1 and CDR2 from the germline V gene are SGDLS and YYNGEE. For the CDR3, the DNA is TGTGCCAGCAGCTCCGGTATAGACACTGAAGCTTTCTTT. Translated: CASSSGIDTEAFF.

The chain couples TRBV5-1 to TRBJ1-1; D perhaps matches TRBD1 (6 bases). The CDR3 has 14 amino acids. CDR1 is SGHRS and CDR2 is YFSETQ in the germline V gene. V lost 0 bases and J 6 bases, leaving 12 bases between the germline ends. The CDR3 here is CASSLGRGKAEAFF. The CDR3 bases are TGCGCCAGCAGCTTGGGCAGGGGAAAGGCTGAAGCTTTCTTT.

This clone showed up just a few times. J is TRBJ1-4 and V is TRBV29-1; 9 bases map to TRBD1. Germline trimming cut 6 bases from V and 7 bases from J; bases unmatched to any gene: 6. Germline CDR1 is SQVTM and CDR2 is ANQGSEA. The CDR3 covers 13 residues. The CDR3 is CSVEQGAGEKLFF. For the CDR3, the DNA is TGCAGCGTCGAACAGGGGGCAGGTGAAAAACTGTTTTTT.

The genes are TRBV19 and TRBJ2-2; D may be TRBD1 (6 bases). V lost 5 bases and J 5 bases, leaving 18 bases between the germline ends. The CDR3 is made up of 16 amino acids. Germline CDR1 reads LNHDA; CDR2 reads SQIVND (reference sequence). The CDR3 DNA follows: TGTGCCAGTAGTCCAGGCCCCAGGGGAAGGACCGGGGAGCTGTTTTTT. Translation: CASSPGPRGRTGELFF. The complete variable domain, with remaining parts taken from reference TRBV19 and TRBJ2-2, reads DGGITQSPKYLFRKEGQNVTLSCEQNLNHDAMYWYRQDPGQGLRLIYYSQIVNDFQKGDIAEGYSVSREKKESFPLTVTSAQKNPTAFYLCASSPGPRGRTGELFFGEGSRLTVL.

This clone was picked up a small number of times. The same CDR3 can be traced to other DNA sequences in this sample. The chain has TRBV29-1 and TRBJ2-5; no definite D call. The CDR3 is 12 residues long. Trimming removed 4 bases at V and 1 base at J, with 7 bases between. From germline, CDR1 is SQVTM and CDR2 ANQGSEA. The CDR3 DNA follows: TGCAGCGTTGCCGACGGCCAAGAGACCCAGTACTTC. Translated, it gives CSVADGQETQYF.

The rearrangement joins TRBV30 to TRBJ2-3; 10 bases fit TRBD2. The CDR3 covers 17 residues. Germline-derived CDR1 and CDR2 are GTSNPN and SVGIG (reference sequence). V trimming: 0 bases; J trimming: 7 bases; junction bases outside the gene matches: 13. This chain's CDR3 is CAWSVGWGAGGLNTQYF. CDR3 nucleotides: TGTGCCTGGAGTGTAGGCTGGGGAGCGGGGGGGCTGAATACGCAGTATTTT.

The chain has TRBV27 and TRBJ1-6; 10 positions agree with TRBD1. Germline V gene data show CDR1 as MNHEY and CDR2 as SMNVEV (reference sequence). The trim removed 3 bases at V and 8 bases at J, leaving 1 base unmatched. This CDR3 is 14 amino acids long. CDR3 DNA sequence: TGTGCCAGCAGTTTGACAGGGGGCGATTCACCCCTCCACTTT. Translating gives CASSLTGGDSPLHF.

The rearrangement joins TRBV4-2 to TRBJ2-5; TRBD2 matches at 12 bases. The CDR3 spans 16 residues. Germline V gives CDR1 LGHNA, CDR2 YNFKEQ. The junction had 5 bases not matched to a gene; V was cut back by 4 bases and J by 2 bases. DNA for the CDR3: TGTGCCAGCAGCCCCGGACTAGCGGGGATTCAAGAGACCCAGTACTTC. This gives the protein CASSPGLAGIQETQYF.

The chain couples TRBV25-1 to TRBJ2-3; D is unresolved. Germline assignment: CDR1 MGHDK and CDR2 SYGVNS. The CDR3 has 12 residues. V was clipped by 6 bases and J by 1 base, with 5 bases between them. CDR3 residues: CASSVGTDTQYF. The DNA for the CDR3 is TGTGCCAGCAGCGTGGGCACAGATACGCAGTATTTT.

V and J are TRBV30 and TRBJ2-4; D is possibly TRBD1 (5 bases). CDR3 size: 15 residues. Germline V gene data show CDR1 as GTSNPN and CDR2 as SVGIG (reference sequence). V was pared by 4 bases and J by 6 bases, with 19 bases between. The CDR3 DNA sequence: TGTGCCTGGACCCCCCGCAGGGTCCTCGGAAACATTCAGTACTTC. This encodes CAWTPRRVLGNIQYF.

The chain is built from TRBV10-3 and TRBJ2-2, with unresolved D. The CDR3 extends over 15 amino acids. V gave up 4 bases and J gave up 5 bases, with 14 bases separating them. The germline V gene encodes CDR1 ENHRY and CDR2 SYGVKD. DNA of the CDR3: TGTGCCATCAGTGGTTATGTCGGTGGAACCGGGGAGCTGTTTTTT. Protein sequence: CAISGYVGGTGELFF.

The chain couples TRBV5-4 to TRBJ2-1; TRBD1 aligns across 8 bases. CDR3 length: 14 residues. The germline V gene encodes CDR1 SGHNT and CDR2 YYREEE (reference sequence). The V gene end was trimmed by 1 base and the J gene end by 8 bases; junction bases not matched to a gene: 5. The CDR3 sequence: CASSLRSGGDEQFF. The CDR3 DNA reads TGTGCCAGCAGCTTGAGATCAGGGGGCGATGAGCAGTTCTTC.

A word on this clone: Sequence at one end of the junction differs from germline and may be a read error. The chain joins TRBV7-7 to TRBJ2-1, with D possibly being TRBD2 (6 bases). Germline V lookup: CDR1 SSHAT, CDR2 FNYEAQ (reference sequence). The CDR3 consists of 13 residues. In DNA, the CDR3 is TGTGCTAGCAGCTTGGTCGGGAGCAGCGAGCAGTTCTTC. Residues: CASSLVGSSEQFF.

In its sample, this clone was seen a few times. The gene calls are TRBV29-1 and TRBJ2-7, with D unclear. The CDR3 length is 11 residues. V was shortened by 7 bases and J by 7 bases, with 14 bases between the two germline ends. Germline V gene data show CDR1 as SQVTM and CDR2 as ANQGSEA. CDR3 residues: CSATDQREQYF. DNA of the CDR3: TGCAGCGCTACGGACCAACGAGAGCAGTACTTC.

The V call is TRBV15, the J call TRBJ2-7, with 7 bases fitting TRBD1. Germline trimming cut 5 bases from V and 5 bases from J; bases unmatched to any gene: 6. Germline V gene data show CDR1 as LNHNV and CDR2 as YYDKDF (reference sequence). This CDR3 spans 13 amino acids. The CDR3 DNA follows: TGTGCCACCAGCCCCGACAGGGTCCACGAGCAGTACTTC. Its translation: CATSPDRVHEQYF. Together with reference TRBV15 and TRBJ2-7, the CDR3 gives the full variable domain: DAMVIQNPRYQVTQFGKPVTLSCSQTLNHNVMYWYQQKSSQAPKLLFHYYDKDFNNEADTPDNFQSRRPNTSFCFLDIRSPGLGDTAMYLCATSPDRVHEQYFGPGTRLTVT.

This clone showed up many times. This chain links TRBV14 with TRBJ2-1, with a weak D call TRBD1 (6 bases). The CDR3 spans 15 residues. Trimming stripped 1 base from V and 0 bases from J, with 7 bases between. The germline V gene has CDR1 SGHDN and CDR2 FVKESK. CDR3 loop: CASSQGTASYNEQFF. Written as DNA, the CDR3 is TGTGCCAGCAGCCAAGGGACAGCCTCCTACAATGAGCAGTTCTTC.

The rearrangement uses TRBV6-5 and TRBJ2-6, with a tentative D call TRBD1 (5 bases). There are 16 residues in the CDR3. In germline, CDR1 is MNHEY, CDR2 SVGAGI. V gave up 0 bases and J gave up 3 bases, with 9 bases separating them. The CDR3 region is CASSYSSGFGANVLTF. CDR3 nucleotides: TGTGCCAGCAGTTACTCGTCAGGGTTTGGGGCCAACGTCCTGACTTTC.

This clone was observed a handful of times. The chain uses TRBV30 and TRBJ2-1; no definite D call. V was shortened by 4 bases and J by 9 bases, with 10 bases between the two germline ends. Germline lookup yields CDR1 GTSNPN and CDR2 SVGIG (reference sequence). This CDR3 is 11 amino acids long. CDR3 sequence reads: CAWNSITEQFF. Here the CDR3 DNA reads TGTGCCTGGAATTCCATCACTGAGCAGTTCTTC.

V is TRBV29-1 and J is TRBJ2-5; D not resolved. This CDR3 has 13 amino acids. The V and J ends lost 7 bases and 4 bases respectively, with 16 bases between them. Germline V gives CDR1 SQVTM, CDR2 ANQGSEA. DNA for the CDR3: TGCAGCGGGACGGGCCCCAACCCAGAGACCCAGTACTTC. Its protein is CSGTGPNPETQYF.

The CDR3 loop is CASSRRTGRYRYGYTF. In DNA form, the CDR3 reads TGTGCCAGCAGTCGTCGGACAGGGCGGTATCGATATGGCTACACCTTC. V and J are TRBV27 and TRBJ1-2; 8 bases map to TRBD1. This CDR3 contains 16 residues. The ends lost 5 bases at V and 5 bases at J; junction bases unmatched: 13. CDR1 and CDR2 from the germline V gene are MNHEY and SMNVEV (reference sequence).

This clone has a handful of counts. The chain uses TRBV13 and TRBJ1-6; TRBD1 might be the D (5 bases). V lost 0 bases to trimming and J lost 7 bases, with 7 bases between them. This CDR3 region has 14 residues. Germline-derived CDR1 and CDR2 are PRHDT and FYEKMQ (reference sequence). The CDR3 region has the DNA TGTGCCAGCAGCTTAGGGACAGTCAATTCACCCCTCCACTTT. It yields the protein CASSLGTVNSPLHF.

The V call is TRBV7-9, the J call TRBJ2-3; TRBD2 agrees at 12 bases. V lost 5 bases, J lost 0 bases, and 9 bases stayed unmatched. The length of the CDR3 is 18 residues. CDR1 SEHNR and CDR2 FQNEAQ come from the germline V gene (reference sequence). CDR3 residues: CASSPGLAGRPSTDTQYF. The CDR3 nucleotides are TGTGCCAGCAGCCCGGGACTAGCGGGCCGCCCTAGCACAGATACGCAGTATTTT.

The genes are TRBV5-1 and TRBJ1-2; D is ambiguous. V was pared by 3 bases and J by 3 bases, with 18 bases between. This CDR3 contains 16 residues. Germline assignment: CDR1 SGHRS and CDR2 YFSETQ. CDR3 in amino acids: CASSSGVVTNHYGYTF. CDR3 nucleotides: TGCGCCAGCAGCTCTGGGGTGGTTACAAACCACTATGGCTACACCTTC. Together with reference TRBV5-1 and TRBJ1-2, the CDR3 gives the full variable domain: KAGVTQTPRYLIKTRGQQVTLSCSPISGHRSVSWYQQTPGQGLQFLFEYFSETQRNKGNFPGRFSGRQFSNSRSEMNVSTLELGDSALYLCASSSGVVTNHYGYTFGSGTRLTVV.

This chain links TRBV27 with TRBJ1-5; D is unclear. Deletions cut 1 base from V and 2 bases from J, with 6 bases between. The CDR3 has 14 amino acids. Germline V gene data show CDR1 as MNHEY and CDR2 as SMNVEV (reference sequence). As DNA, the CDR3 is TGTGCCAGCAGTTTATTGCAGGGCAATCAGCCCCAGCATTTT. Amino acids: CASSLLQGNQPQHF.

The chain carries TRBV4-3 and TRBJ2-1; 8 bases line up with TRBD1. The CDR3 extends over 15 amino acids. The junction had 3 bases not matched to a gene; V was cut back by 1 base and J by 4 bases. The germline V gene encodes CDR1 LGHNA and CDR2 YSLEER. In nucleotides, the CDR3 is TGCGCCAGCAGCCAAGGTGGGACAGGTTACAATGAGCAGTTCTTC. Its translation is CASSQGGTGYNEQFF.

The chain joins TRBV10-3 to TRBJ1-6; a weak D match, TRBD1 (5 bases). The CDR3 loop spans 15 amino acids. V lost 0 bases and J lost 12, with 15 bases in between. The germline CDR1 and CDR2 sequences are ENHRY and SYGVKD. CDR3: CAISESKGPLLPLHF. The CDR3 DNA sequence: TGTGCCATCAGTGAGTCGAAGGGGCCGCTTCTACCCCTCCACTTT.

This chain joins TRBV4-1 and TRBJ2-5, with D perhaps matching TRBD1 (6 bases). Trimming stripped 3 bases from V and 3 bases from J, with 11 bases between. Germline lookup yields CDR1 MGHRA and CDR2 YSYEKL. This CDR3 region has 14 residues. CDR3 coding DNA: TGCGCCAGCAGCCACCAGACAGGAGAAGAGACCCAGTACTTC. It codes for CASSHQTGEETQYF.

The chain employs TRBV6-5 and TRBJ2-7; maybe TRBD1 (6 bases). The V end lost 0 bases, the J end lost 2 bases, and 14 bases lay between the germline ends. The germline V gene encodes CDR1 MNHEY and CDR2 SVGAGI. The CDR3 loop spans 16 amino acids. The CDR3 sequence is CASSYSREQGTYEQYF. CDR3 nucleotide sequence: TGTGCCAGCAGTTACTCGAGGGAACAGGGTACCTACGAGCAGTACTTC.

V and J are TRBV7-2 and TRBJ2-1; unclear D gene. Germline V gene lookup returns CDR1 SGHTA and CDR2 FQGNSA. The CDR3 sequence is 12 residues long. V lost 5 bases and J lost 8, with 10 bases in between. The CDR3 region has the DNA TGTGCCAGCAGCCTCATATGGGATGAGCAGTTCTTC. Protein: CASSLIWDEQFF.